This TCR beta chain was captured by sequencing in a study of long-term antiretroviral therapy in people with HIV. Findings and limits, study-wide: Dominating the repertoire at all time points were the clones that expanded before ART. Repertoires looked antigen-experienced, with only a slight naive shift after ART.

They ran version v3.0 of the immunoSEQ assay at survey level. Clones were read by immunoSEQ multiplex PCR, and TCRdb kept only the in-frame ones, dropping some. The sample has 20,000 to 25,000 clones; under 90% are singletons. Going into DNA extraction, samples held 1-10 million cryopreserved PBMC. The CDR3 sequence is 12 residues long. Germline assignment: CDR1 SQVTM and CDR2 ANQGSEA. V was clipped by 7 bases and J by 0 bases, with 8 bases between them. This clone was seen once. Its target is unknown. The sequence derives from a man aged 40-49 years with HIV. The chain combines TRBV29-1 with TRBJ2-3, with unresolved D. The sample consisted of unsorted PBMCs, taken 0.1 years before starting antiretroviral therapy. CDR3 loop: CSAGDSTDTQYF. DNA of the CDR3: TGCAGCGCTGGCGACAGCACAGATACGCAGTATTTT.